This T cell receptor (beta chain) was captured in a study of radiation and T cells in renal cell carcinoma. The time point denotes: blood 2 weeks post-SBRT. Treatment given: 15 Gy SBRT to primary tumor, nephrectomy 4 weeks later. This clone was observed a few times. TCRdb's table, derived via immunoSEQ multiplex PCR, lists solely in-frame clones and lacks some. The table has about 150,000 clones, 80% to 90% seen once. The ends were cut back, 3 bases at V and 1 base at J, with 6 bases in the middle. Germline CDR1 reads SGHTA; CDR2 reads FQGTGA. CDR3 length equals 13 residues. The chain has TRBV7-3 and TRBJ1-1; D is ambiguous. This sample comprised blood, obtained from a patient whose treatment included radiotherapy and nephrectomy. The sequence was obtained from a woman aged 45-59 years with renal cell carcinoma. CDR3 in DNA: TGTGCCAGCAGCTTCCGGGGGAACACTGAAGCTTTCTTT. Its protein is CASSFRGNTEAFF.